This TCR beta chain originates from a study of cytomegalovirus exposure and HLA in healthy donors. Clones were sequenced by immunoSEQ multiplex PCR, and TCRdb holds only the in-frame ones, with some missing. The sample has some 98,000 clones, roughly 87% seen once. V lost 6 bases to trimming and J lost 4 bases; unmatched junction nucleotides: 4. CDR1 and CDR2 from the germline V gene are LNHNV and YYDKDF (reference sequence). This CDR3 spans 13 amino acids. The chain is built from TRBV15 and TRBJ2-7; 9 bases match TRBD2. Sample: PBMCs. This TCR came from a man aged 18 to 29 in good health and CMV-seropositive. As DNA, the CDR3 is TGTGCCACCAGGAGTAGCGGGGGATACGAGCAGTACTTC. Protein sequence: CATRSSGGYEQYF. Drawing the rest from reference TRBV15 and TRBJ2-7, the complete variable domain is DAMVIQNPRYQVTQFGKPVTLSCSQTLNHNVMYWYQQKSSQAPKLLFHYYDKDFNNEADTPDNFQSRRPNTSFCFLDIRSPGLGDTAMYLCATRSSGGYEQYFGPGTRLTVT.